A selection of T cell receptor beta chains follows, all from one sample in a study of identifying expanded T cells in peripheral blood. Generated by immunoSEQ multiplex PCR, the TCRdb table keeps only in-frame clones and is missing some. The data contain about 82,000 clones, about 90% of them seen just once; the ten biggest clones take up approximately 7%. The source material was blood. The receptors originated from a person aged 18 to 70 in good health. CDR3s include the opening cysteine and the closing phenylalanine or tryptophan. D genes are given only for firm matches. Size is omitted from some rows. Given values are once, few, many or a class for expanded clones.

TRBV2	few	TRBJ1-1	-	TGTGCCAGCAACCGGAGGGGGGCGAACACTGAAGCTTTCTTT	CASNRRGANTEAFF
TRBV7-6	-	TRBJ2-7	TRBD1	TGTGCCAGCAGCTACCGGGACAGGGAAAGCTACGAGCAGTACTTC	CASSYRDRESYEQYF
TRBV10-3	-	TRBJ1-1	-	TGTGCCATCAGGGATGGTCCGGGGAACACTGAAGCTTTCTTT	CAIRDGPGNTEAFF
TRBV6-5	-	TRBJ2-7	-	TGTGCCAGCAGTTACTCGGGGAGCGACGAGCAGTACTTC	CASSYSGSDEQYF
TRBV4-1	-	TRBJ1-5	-	TGCGCCAGCAGCCAAGGGCCGGGAGGAAATCAGCCCCAGCATTTT	CASSQGPGGNQPQHF
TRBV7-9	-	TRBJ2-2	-	TGTGCCAGCAGCTGGATGGACTCGTCGGGGGAGCTGTTTTTT	CASSWMDSSGELFF
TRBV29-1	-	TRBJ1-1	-	TGCAGCGTTGGCAAGGAGACTTTGAACACTGAAGCTTTCTTT	CSVGKETLNTEAFF
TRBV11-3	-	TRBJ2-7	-	TGTGCCAGCAGCTTAGAGAGGACTTCCTACGAGCAGTACTTC	CASSLERTSYEQYF
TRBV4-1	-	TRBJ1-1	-	TGCGCCAGCAGCCAAGGCGGGACCACTGAAGCTTTCTTT	CASSQGGTTEAFF
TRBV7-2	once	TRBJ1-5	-	TGTGCCAGCAGCTTATATAATCAGCCCCAGCATTTT	CASSLYNQPQHF
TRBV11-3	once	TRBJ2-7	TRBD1	TGTGCCAGCAGCTCGAGCCTCGGGACAGGGGGTATCGAGCAGTACTTC	CASSSSLGTGGIEQYF
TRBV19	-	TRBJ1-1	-	TGTGCCAGTAGTATGGGCAGGGCTGGGACTGAAGCTTTCTTT	CASSMGRAGTEAFF
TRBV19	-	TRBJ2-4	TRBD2	TGTGCCAGTAGTATAGTTGGACTAGCGGAGAACTTAAACATTCAGTACTTC	CASSIVGLAENLNIQYF
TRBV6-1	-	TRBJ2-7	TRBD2	TGTGCCAGCAGTTTACCGGGACTAGCGGGATACGAGCAGTACTTC	CASSLPGLAGYEQYF
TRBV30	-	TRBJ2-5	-	TGTGCCTGGGAAGAGGAAACAGAGACCCAGTACTTC	CAWEEETETQYF
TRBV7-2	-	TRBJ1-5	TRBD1	TGTGCCAGCAGCCTACAACAGGGGAATCAGCCCCAGCATTTT	CASSLQQGNQPQHF
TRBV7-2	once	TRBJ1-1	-	TGTGCCAGCAGCCATCGGGTATACGGGAACACTGAAGCTTTCTTT	CASSHRVYGNTEAFF
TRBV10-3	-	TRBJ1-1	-	TGTGCCATCAGTGAGTCAGGGGGGAACACTGAAGCTTTCTTT	CAISESGGNTEAFF
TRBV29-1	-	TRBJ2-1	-	TGCAGCGTCCCCGGGCCAAGCTCCTACAATGAGCAGTTCTTC	CSVPGPSSYNEQFF
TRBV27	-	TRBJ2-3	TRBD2	TGTGCCAGCAGTTCCACTAGCGGGGGCCCTAGCACAGATACGCAGTATTTT	CASSSTSGGPSTDTQYF
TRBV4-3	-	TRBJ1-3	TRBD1	TGCGCCAGCAGCCAAGGGACAGGGAACCTTGCTGGTAACACCATATATTTT	CASSQGTGNLAGNTIYF
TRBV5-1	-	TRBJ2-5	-	TGCGCCAGCAGCCCTGGGGCGGGGAGCCTCTACCAAGAGACCCAGTACTTC	CASSPGAGSLYQETQYF
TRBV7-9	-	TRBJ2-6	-	TGTGCCAGCAGCTTAGCACGGTCTGGGGCCAACGTCCTGACTTTC	CASSLARSGANVLTF
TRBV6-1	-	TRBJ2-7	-	TGTGCCAGCAGTGAAGTGGGATACGAGCAGTACTTC	CASSEVGYEQYF
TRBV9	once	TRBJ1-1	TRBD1	TGTGCCAGCAGCCCCCGACCCCGACAGGGCGGTACTGAAGCTTTCTTT	CASSPRPRQGGTEAFF
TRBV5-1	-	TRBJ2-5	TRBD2	TGCGCCAGCAGCCCTACGGGGGGAAGCTATGGGGAGACCCAGTACTTC	CASSPTGGSYGETQYF
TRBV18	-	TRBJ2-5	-	TGTGCCAGCTCACCACGGGGCGGGGCACAAGAGACCCAGTACTTC	CASSPRGGAQETQYF
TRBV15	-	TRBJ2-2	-	TGTGCCACCAGCAGAGTGTCAGGGTCGGGCACCGGGGAGCTGTTTTTT	CATSRVSGSGTGELFF
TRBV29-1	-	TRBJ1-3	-	TGCAGCGTTGAAGACCTGATAGGAAACACCATATATTTT	CSVEDLIGNTIYF
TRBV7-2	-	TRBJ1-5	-	TGTGCCAGCACCCTGTACGATAGCAATCAGCCCCAGCATTTT	CASTLYDSNQPQHF
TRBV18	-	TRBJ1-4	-	TGTGCCAGCTCACCCGCCCCAGGGACTAATGAAAAACTGTTTTTT	CASSPAPGTNEKLFF
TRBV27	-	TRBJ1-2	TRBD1	TGTGCCAGTGGTACGGACAGGGGTTATGGCTACACCTTC	CASGTDRGYGYTF